Following are 13 T cell receptor beta chains from one sample sequenced in a study of cytotoxic CD8 clonotypes in ibrutinib-treated CLL (dated by TCRdb to 2020 to 2023). Per the publication, the time point label means: about eleven months on ibrutinib. The receptor library was made with the immunoSEQ multiplex PCR assay. As stored in TCRdb, this immuneACCESS dataset retains in-frame rearrangements with V and J assigned. A fraction of the clones does not appear; measured against another copy, unresolved V genes explain less than half of the discrepancy, and the remainder lacks a known reason. The sample data list about 150,000 clones, and around 80% of these were observed just once. More than 10% of the sample goes to the ten largest clones. This material consisted of PBMCs, taken after 12 months of ibrutinib treatment. The receptors come from a human donor with chronic lymphocytic leukemia.

This clone was counted only a few times. The rearrangement uses TRBV7-2 and TRBJ1-2; no clear D. CDR1 is SGHTA, CDR2 FQGNSA, per germline. Trimming took 1 base from V and 5 from J, leaving 8 bases between them. The CDR3 extends over 13 amino acids. The CDR3 region has the DNA TGTGCCAGCAGCTTAGATCAACAGTATGGCTACACCTTC. Translating gives CASSLDQQYGYTF.

J is TRBJ2-7 and V is TRBV9; D possibly corresponds to TRBD2 (5 bases). The CDR3 consists of 15 residues. V was shortened by 0 bases and J by 3 bases, with 13 bases between the two germline ends. Germline V gene data show CDR1 as SGDLS and CDR2 as YYNGEE. The DNA for the CDR3 is TGTGCCAGCAGCGTAGATATGGGGAGTTACTACGAGCAGTACTTC. Its translation: CASSVDMGSYYEQYF.

The V gene is TRBV6-6, the J gene TRBJ2-5; 9 bases are a match to TRBD1. This CDR3 has 16 residues. Germline V gives CDR1 MNHNY, CDR2 SVGAGI (reference sequence). V lost 1 base, J lost 3 bases, and 6 bases stayed unmatched. The CDR3 DNA follows: TGTGCCAGCAGTTACTGGACAGGGGCGAGAAAAGAGACCCAGTACTTC. Translated: CASSYWTGARKETQYF.

V is TRBV9 and J is TRBJ2-7; a weak D match, TRBD2 (6 bases). V dropped 3 bases and J dropped 2 bases, with 15 bases sitting between them. The CDR3 sequence is 15 residues long. CDR1 SGDLS and CDR2 YYNGEE come from the germline V gene. The CDR3 reads CASSGPLAATYEQYF. The DNA for the CDR3 is TGTGCCAGCAGCGGGCCGTTAGCGGCAACCTACGAGCAGTACTTC.

The rearrangement uses TRBV9 and TRBJ2-1; 9 bases match TRBD2. J lost 4 bases, V lost 2 bases, and 10 bases had no gene match. The germline gives CDR1 SGDLS, CDR2 YYNGEE. The CDR3 totals 17 residues. CDR3 loop: CASSVLGGTSPYNEQFF. The CDR3 DNA reads as TGTGCCAGCAGCGTCCTAGGCGGGACTAGCCCATACAATGAGCAGTTCTTC.

The V and J genes are TRBV30 and TRBJ2-5; D remains ambiguous. Trimming stripped 0 bases from V and 3 bases from J, with 2 bases between. This CDR3 region has 11 residues. Germline V gene lookup returns CDR1 GTSNPN and CDR2 SVGIG (reference sequence). The CDR3 loop is CAWSVKETQYF. CDR3 sequence (DNA): TGTGCCTGGAGTGTTAAAGAGACCCAGTACTTC.

V gene TRBV6-5 combines with J gene TRBJ1-4; TRBD1 is a possible D gene (5 bases). CDR3 length: 16 amino acids. V was trimmed by 0 bases and J by 11 bases, leaving 19 bases between them. CDR1 and CDR2 from the germline V gene are MNHEY and SVGAGI. DNA for the CDR3: TGTGCCAGCAGTTACTCTCCCGGAGGCAGGGCTCACAAACTGTTTTTT. The encoded protein is CASSYSPGGRAHKLFF.

The rearrangement joins TRBV19 to TRBJ2-7, with D possibly being TRBD2 (5 bases). CDR3 length: 15 amino acids. Trimming pared 6 bases from V and 1 base from J, leaving 16 bases between. Germline CDR1 and CDR2: LNHDA and SQIVND (reference sequence). Here the CDR3 reads CASSSMRASSYEQYF. The CDR3 DNA is TGTGCCAGTAGCTCCATGCGGGCGAGTTCCTACGAGCAGTACTTC.

The chain links TRBV19 to TRBJ2-7; TRBD1 matches 9 bases. CDR3 length equals 14 residues. CDR1 is LNHDA and CDR2 is SQIVND in the germline V gene (reference sequence). V shed 4 bases and J 2 bases; nucleotides not matched to a gene: 3. In DNA, the CDR3 is TGTGCCAGTAGTAGCAGACAGGGGGCCTACGAGCAGTACTTC. Translating gives CASSSRQGAYEQYF.

This clone was recorded a few times. This sequence joins TRBV27 and TRBJ2-7, with 12 bases that match TRBD2. V lost 6 bases and J lost 2; bases outside the gene matches: 2. CDR1 MNHEY and CDR2 SMNVEV come from the germline V gene (reference sequence). The CDR3 extends over 14 amino acids. This CDR3 reads CASRLAGGPYEQYF. CDR3 DNA: TGTGCCAGCAGACTAGCGGGAGGACCCTACGAGCAGTACTTC.

Here the CDR3 reads CASSQDTEKYGYTF. The CDR3, as DNA: TGCGCCAGCAGCCAAGATACAGAGAAGTATGGCTACACCTTC. V and J are TRBV4-3 and TRBJ1-2; the D is unclear. Germline CDR1 is LGHNA and CDR2 is YSLEER. The CDR3 totals 14 residues. V dropped 0 bases and J dropped 5 bases, with 10 bases sitting between them.

The rearrangement joins TRBV10-3 to TRBJ2-3, with 9 bases fitting TRBD2. CDR1 is ENHRY, CDR2 SYGVKD, per germline. Trimming at V came to 5 bases and at J to 2 bases, leaving 5 bases not matched to a gene. CDR3 length equals 15 residues. The CDR3 here is CAISSSGEDTDTQYF. The DNA of the CDR3 is TGTGCCATCAGTTCTAGCGGGGAGGACACAGATACGCAGTATTTT.

V usage is TRBV27 and J usage is TRBJ2-7, with 8 bases matching TRBD1. The CDR3 has 15 amino acids. Germline trimming cut 6 bases from V and 3 bases from J; bases unmatched to any gene: 10. Germline CDR1 is MNHEY and CDR2 is SMNVEV (reference sequence). The CDR3 reads CASSSTGTGHYEQYF. CDR3 nucleotides: TGTGCCAGCAGCTCGACCGGGACAGGCCACTACGAGCAGTACTTC.